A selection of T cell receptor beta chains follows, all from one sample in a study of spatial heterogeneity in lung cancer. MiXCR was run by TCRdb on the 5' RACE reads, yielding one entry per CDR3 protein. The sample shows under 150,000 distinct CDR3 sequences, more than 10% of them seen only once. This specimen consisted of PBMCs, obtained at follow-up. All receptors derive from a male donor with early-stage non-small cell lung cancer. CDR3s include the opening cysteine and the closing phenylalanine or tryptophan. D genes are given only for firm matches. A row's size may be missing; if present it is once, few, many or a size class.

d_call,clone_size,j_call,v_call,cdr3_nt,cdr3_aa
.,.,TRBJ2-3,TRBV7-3,TGTGCCAGCAGCTTCAACAGCGAACTCACAGATACGCAGTATTTT,CASSFNSELTDTQYF
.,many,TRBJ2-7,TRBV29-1,TGCAGCGTTGGGGTTCCCTACGAGCAGTACTTC,CSVGVPYEQYF
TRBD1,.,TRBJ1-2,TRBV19,TGTGCCAGTAGCAGGACAGGGGGCAACTATGGCTACACCTTC,CASSRTGGNYGYTF
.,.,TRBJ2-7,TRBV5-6,TGTGCCAGCAGCTTGGCCGGGGCAGGAGTAACCTACGAGCAGTACTTC,CASSLAGAGVTYEQYF
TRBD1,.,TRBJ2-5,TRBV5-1,TGCGCCAGCAGCTTGGGAGGACAGGGTGCCCTATGGACCCAGTACTTC,CASSLGGQGALWTQYF
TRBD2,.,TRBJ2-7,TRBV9,TGTGCCAGCAGCGTAGGGACTAGCGGAACCTACGAGCAGTACTTC,CASSVGTSGTYEQYF
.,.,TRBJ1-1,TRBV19,TGTGCCAGTAGTATAAGGGGCAGGTCCCCGGACACTGAAGCTTTCTTT,CASSIRGRSPDTEAFF
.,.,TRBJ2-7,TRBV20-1,TGCAGTGCTAGCGGGGACCTAAGCTACGAGCAGTACTTC,CSASGDLSYEQYF
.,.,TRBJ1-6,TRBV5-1,TGCGCCAGCAGCTTTGGGAGGGGAAATTCACCCCTCCACTTT,CASSFGRGNSPLHF
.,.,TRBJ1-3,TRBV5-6,TGTGCCAGCAGCTGGAAAATGGGGTCTGGAAACACCATATATTTT,CASSWKMGSGNTIYF
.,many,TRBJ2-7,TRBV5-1,TGCGCCAGCAGCTTGGCCAGGTTGGTCGACGAGCAGTACTTC,CASSLARLVDEQYF
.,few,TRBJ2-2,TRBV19,TGTGCCTCCTCCGACACTAACACCGGGGAGCTGTTTTTT,CASSDTNTGELFF
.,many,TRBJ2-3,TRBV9,TGTGCCAGCAGCCCAGGACGAAGCACAGATACGCAGTATTTT,CASSPGRSTDTQYF
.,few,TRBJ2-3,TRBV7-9,TGTGCCAGCAGCTTACGTGTAAGCACAGATACGCAGTATTTT,CASSLRVSTDTQYF
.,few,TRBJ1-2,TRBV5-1,TGCGCCAGCAGCTTCTGGGGATTCGAGGGACCTAACTATGGCTACACCTTC,CASSFWGFEGPNYGYTF